Listed here are 10 T cell receptor beta chains from one sample, sequenced in a study of T-cell reconstitution after alpha-beta-depleted transplantation in children. Library preparation (for TCRbeta) was performed with unique molecular identifiers. From the PCR reads, TCRdb called clonotypes with MiXCR, one entry per CDR3 protein. In the table there are around 370,000 distinct CDR3 sequences, 15% to 20% of which are singletons. Sequenced material: PBMCs, mostly from graft donor cells, taken 360 days after TCRalphabeta/CD19-depleted stem cell transplant. The origin of the receptors is a male patient between 2 and 10 years old who had a stem cell transplant for acute lymphoblastic leukemia, so the T cells may come from the graft donor.

The V and J genes are TRBV14 and TRBJ1-4; D is perhaps TRBD1 (5 bases). The ends were cut back, 1 base at V and 0 bases at J, with 9 bases in the middle. Germline CDR1 SGHDN, CDR2 FVKESK. The CDR3 sequence is 16 residues long. Here the CDR3 reads CASSQVAGATNEKLFF. The CDR3 DNA sequence: TGTGCCAGCAGCCAAGTGGCGGGGGCAACTAATGAAAAACTGTTTTTT.

This clonotype was seen a handful of times. The rearrangement joins TRBV7-2 to TRBJ2-3; TRBD2 might be the D (7 bases). The CDR3 runs to 15 residues. The V gene lost 2 bases and the J gene lost 2 bases, with 11 bases spanning the gap. Germline V lookup: CDR1 SGHTA, CDR2 FQGNSA. The CDR3 loop reads CASSLKRGHTDTQYF. The CDR3 region has the DNA TGTGCCAGCAGCTTAAAGCGGGGACACACAGATACGCAGTATTTT.

The chain couples TRBV28 to TRBJ1-2, with TRBD1 identical over 7 bases. The germline V gene encodes CDR1 MDHEN and CDR2 SYDVKM. The CDR3 length is 15 residues. J lost 4 bases, V lost 7 bases, and 12 bases had no gene match. The CDR3 bases are TGTGCCAGCAAGGAGGAGGGGGCTAGATTCTATGGCTACACCTTC. This sequence encodes CASKEEGARFYGYTF.

The chain has TRBV3-1 and TRBJ2-3, with D tentatively TRBD2 (5 bases). Deletions cut 0 bases from V and 6 bases from J, with 7 bases between. Germline V gives CDR1 LGHDT, CDR2 YNNKEL (reference sequence). This CDR3 comprises 13 residues. CDR3 sequence reads: CASSQEWRDTQYF. The CDR3 DNA reads as TGTGCCAGCAGCCAAGAATGGAGGGATACGCAGTATTTT.

The J gene is TRBJ1-2, the V gene TRBV10-3, with 8 positions matching TRBD1. Germline CDR1 ENHRY, CDR2 SYGVKD. With V trimmed by 6 bases and J by 4 bases, 7 bases remained unmatched. This CDR3 has 14 residues. The CDR3 nucleotides read TGTGCCATCAGAGGGACAGGCACCTCCTATGGCTACACCTTC. It codes for CAIRGTGTSYGYTF.

This clonotype showed up just a few times. The gene calls are TRBV30 and TRBJ2-5; D is possibly TRBD2 (6 bases). CDR1 and CDR2 from the germline V gene are GTSNPN and SVGIG (reference sequence). V lost 0 bases, J lost 0 bases, and 8 bases lay in between. There are 14 residues in the CDR3. CDR3 region: CAWSVGGYQETQYF. The CDR3 bases are TGTGCCTGGAGTGTCGGGGGATACCAAGAGACCCAGTACTTC.

This clonotype came up many times. The rearrangement links TRBV20-1 to TRBJ1-6; D is ambiguous. The CDR3 consists of 13 residues. Germline V gives CDR1 DFQATT, CDR2 SNEGSKA (reference sequence). Trimming removed 1 base from V and 7 bases from J, with 8 bases in between. CDR3 bases: TGCAGTGCTAGAGGGCGGGCAAATTCACCCCTCCACTTT. Its translation is CSARGRANSPLHF.

In its sample, this clonotype was seen a few times. The V and J genes are TRBV7-2 and TRBJ2-4; D unresolved. The CDR3 consists of 13 residues. V lost 5 bases and J lost 0, with 5 bases in between. Germline CDR1 SGHTA, CDR2 FQGNSA. CDR3 nucleotide sequence: TGTGCCAGCAGCGCTCAAGCCAAAAACATTCAGTACTTC. Its translation is CASSAQAKNIQYF.

This clonotype appeared many times. V gene TRBV4-3 combines with J gene TRBJ2-7; TRBD2 is a possible D gene (6 bases). Germline CDR1 reads LGHNA; CDR2 reads YSLEER. V shed 0 bases and J shed 1 base, with 13 bases lying between them. This CDR3 is 16 amino acids long. CDR3: CASSQDLWGRSYEQYF. The CDR3 DNA follows: TGCGCCAGCAGCCAAGATCTGTGGGGGAGGTCCTACGAGCAGTACTTC.

This chain uses TRBV5-1 with TRBJ2-7, with 9 bases identical to TRBD1. The CDR3 consists of 15 residues. The ends lost 3 bases at V and 2 bases at J; junction bases unmatched: 6. Germline-derived CDR1 and CDR2 are SGHRS and YFSETQ. The CDR3 coding sequence is TGCGCCAGCAGCTGGACCGGGACAGGGACCTACGAGCAGTACTTC. Residues: CASSWTGTGTYEQYF.